This TCR beta chain was sequenced during a study of cytomegalovirus exposure and HLA in healthy donors. The PCR had 60 Vbeta and 13 Jbeta primers. Clones were sequenced by immunoSEQ multiplex PCR, and TCRdb holds only the in-frame ones, with some missing. The sample has approximately 170,000 clones, around 79% seen once; the top ten hold over 2%. CDR1 and CDR2 (germline): GTSNPN, SVGIG (reference sequence). CDR3 length equals 15 residues. Trimming at V came to 4 bases and at J to 8 bases, leaving 11 bases not matched to a gene. Remarks on this clone: Its antigen is unknown.

Study observations and caveats: Segments of the TCR beta V type were, in most cases, productive about 90% or about 30% of the time in an earlier analysis. Investigators reported 164 TCR beta chains as tied to cytomegalovirus.

Sequencing was carried out using PBMCs. The chain joins TRBV30 to TRBJ1-2, with 12 bases lining up with TRBD1. This TCR derives from a middle-aged woman in good health and CMV-seropositive. CDR3 loop: CAWIGDRGQEAGYTF. The CDR3 DNA follows: TGTGCCTGGATAGGGGACAGGGGGCAAGAAGCCGGCTACACCTTC.